The 14 T cell receptor beta chains listed next were all sequenced from one sample in a study of blood T cell repertoires in COVID-19. The method was immunoSEQ multiplex PCR; TCRdb's version includes in-frame clones alone and lacks a portion of them. The sample contains about 23,000 clones, approximately 84% of which appear only once. Sequencing input: peripheral blood. These receptors all come from a woman older than 75 with acute or convalescent COVID-19.

This chain connects TRBV5-1 to TRBJ2-7; the D gene is possibly TRBD2 (5 bases). Germline CDR1 SGHRS, CDR2 YFSETQ. There are 16 residues in the CDR3. The V gene lost 0 bases and the J gene lost 3 bases, with 16 bases spanning the gap. The CDR3, as DNA: TGCGCCAGCAGCTTGGGCGAGATTACCCGGGACTACGAGCAGTACTTC. Translated: CASSLGEITRDYEQYF.

The chain is built from TRBV11-2 and TRBJ2-7; 8 nucleotides match TRBD2. Germline V gene data show CDR1 as SGHAT and CDR2 as FQNNGV. CDR3 length equals 14 residues. J was trimmed by 0 bases and V by 5 bases; bases with no gene match: 3. The CDR3 coding sequence is TGTGCCAGCAGCCTTACTAGCGGCTCCTACGAGCAGTACTTC. Its translation is CASSLTSGSYEQYF.

Only a few counts were recorded for this clone. The DNA of the CDR3 is TGTGCCAGCACCAAGGACAGGGTTAATTCACCCCTCCACTTT. Encoded protein: CASTKDRVNSPLHF. The V and J genes are TRBV6-5 and TRBJ1-6; TRBD1 matches at 8 bases. The V gene's germline CDR1 is MNHEY and CDR2 SVGAGI. CDR3 length: 14 residues. V shed 7 bases and J 6 bases; nucleotides not matched to a gene: 5.

The chain recombines TRBV3-1 (or the pseudogene TRBV3-2) with TRBJ1-6; D is undetermined. The ends were cut back, 5 bases at V and 11 bases at J, with 13 bases in the middle. Germline values: CDR1 LGHDT, CDR2 YNNKEL (reference sequence). CDR3 size: 13 residues. DNA for the CDR3: TGTGCCAGCAGCGATGGGAGGGCGGCACCCCTCCACTTT. This gives the protein CASSDGRAAPLHF.

The V call is TRBV27, the J call TRBJ1-6, with no clear D. The V gene's germline CDR1 is MNHEY and CDR2 SMNVEV (reference sequence). The CDR3 extends over 15 amino acids. V was cut by 1 base and J by 11 bases, with 15 bases left in between. CDR3 bases: TGTGCCAGCAGTTTATGGTTATCCTCCGGGACACCCCTCCACTTT. Translating it yields CASSLWLSSGTPLHF.

The J gene is TRBJ1-2, the V gene TRBV5-1; D remains unclear. V lost 0 bases to trimming and J lost 1 base, with 4 bases between them. The CDR3 runs to 13 residues. CDR1 is SGHRS and CDR2 is YFSETQ in the germline V gene. This chain's CDR3 is CASSLAGNYGYTF. CDR3 coding DNA: TGCGCCAGCAGCTTGGCGGGTAACTATGGCTACACCTTC.

The chain has TRBV10-1 and TRBJ2-7; unclear D gene. CDR1 is WNHNN, CDR2 SYGVQD, per germline (reference sequence). This CDR3 comprises 14 residues. The V end was cut by 2 bases, the J end by 2 bases, with 10 bases between. CDR3 sequence: CASSEPQDPYEQYF. The CDR3 DNA follows: TGCGCCAGCAGTGAGCCACAAGATCCCTACGAGCAGTACTTC.

This chain connects TRBV13 to TRBJ2-7, with a weak D call TRBD1 (6 bases). Looked up from germline, CDR1 is PRHDT and CDR2 is FYEKMQ (reference sequence). The CDR3 contains 15 residues. The V gene lost 4 bases and the J gene lost 0 bases, with 13 bases spanning the gap. The CDR3: CASSSRDKNSYEQYF. The DNA of the CDR3 is TGTGCCAGCAGCTCCCGGGACAAGAACTCCTACGAGCAGTACTTC.

J is TRBJ2-3 and V is TRBV9, with TRBD2 matching over 7 bases. Germline V gene lookup returns CDR1 SGDLS and CDR2 YYNGEE. The CDR3 has 16 amino acids. Trimming removed 4 bases from V and 2 bases from J; junction bases left unmatched: 10. The CDR3 nucleotides read TGTGCCAGCAGCCAACCCTGGGAGGGGCACACAGATACGCAGTATTTT. It translates to CASSQPWEGHTDTQYF.

The sample holds one count of this clone. The chain has TRBV30 and TRBJ1-2; D not certain. Germline V gene lookup returns CDR1 GTSNPN and CDR2 SVGIG (reference sequence). This CDR3 has 14 residues. Trimming took off 4 bases at V and 4 bases at J, with 16 bases between the two ends. The CDR3 is CAWTPAAILYGYTF. CDR3 DNA sequence: TGTGCCTGGACGCCCGCGGCGATTCTCTATGGCTACACCTTC. The full variable domain, its missing parts supplied by reference TRBV30 and TRBJ1-2, is SQTIHQWPATLVQPVGSPLSLECTVEGTSNPNLYWYRQAAGRGLQLLFYSVGIGQISSEVPQNLSASRPQDRQFILSSKKLLLSDSGFYLCAWTPAAILYGYTFGSGTRLTVV.

The chain combines TRBV10-2 with TRBJ2-5, with TRBD1 matching 8 bases. The CDR3 sequence is 13 residues long. Germline lookup yields CDR1 WSHSY and CDR2 SAAADI. V was clipped by 6 bases and J by 5 bases; unmatched bases: 5. The CDR3 spells CASRRGQGETQYF. The CDR3 DNA follows: TGCGCCAGCAGACGCGGACAGGGTGAGACCCAGTACTTC.

This clone was observed a handful of times. The CDR3 region is CASAGGHYRAQYEKLFF. The DNA for the CDR3 is TGTGCCAGTGCGGGGGGCCATTACCGCGCCCAATATGAAAAACTGTTTTTT. This chain uses TRBV19 with TRBJ1-4; possibly TRBD1 for D (6 bases). The CDR3 extends over 17 amino acids. With 8 bases removed from V and 6 bases from J, the gap between germline ends came to 25 bases. The germline V gene encodes CDR1 LNHDA and CDR2 SQIVND (reference sequence).

The gene calls are TRBV6-5 and TRBJ1-1, with 8 bases aligning to TRBD1. The CDR3 is made up of 15 amino acids. The germline V gene has CDR1 MNHEY and CDR2 SVGAGI. With 6 bases clipped from V and 2 bases from J, the junction kept 8 bases outside the gene matches. The CDR3 loop reads CASSSGQGFNTEAFF. In DNA, the CDR3 is TGTGCCAGCAGCTCCGGACAGGGATTCAACACTGAAGCTTTCTTT.

This clone has a handful of counts. The chain joins TRBV6-2 or TRBV6-3 to TRBJ2-7, with 14 positions matching TRBD2. V gave up 3 bases and J gave up 0 bases; unmatched junction bases: 7. The CDR3 has 18 residues. Germline V gives CDR1 MNHEY, CDR2 SVGEGT. The CDR3 sequence: CASSYDGTSGSPSYEQYF. CDR3 in DNA: TGTGCCAGCAGTTATGATGGGACTAGCGGGAGCCCCTCCTACGAGCAGTACTTC.